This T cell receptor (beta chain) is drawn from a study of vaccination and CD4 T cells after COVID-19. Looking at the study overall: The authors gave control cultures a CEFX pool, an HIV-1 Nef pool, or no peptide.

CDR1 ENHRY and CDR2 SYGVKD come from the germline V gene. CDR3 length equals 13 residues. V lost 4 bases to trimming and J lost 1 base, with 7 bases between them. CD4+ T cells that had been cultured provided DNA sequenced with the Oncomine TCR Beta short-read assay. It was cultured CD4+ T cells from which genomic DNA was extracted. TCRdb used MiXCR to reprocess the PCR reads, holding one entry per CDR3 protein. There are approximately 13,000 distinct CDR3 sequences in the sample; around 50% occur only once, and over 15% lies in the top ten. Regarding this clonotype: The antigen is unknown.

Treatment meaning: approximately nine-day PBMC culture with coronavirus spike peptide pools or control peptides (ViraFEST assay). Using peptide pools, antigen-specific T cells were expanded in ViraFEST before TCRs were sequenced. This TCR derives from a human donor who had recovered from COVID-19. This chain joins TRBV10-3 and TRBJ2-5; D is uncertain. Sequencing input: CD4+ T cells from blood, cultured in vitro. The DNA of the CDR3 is TGTGCCATCAGTGGGCACGGCCAAGAGACCCAGTACTTC. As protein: CAISGHGQETQYF.